Given below is one T cell receptor beta chain in context. The data stem from a study of control samples from healthy donors and cancer patients. The CDR3 loop spans 17 amino acids. The germline gives CDR1 KGHSH, CDR2 LQKENI. The V and J ends lost 5 bases and 4 bases, in that order; junction bases with no gene match: 10. Here immunoSEQ multiplex PCR was the method, and the copy in TCRdb shows in-frame clones only, minus some. The top ten hold over 3.5% of the sample, which has fewer than 200,000 clones, around 93% seen once. The source of this sequence is a woman aged 60-75 years in good health. The V call is TRBV18, the J call TRBJ1-5; TRBD1 matches 11 bases. The sample was blood. The CDR3 DNA reads TGTGCCAGCTCAGCGACCGGGACAGGGGGGACGAATCAGCCCCAGCATTTT. Protein sequence: CASSATGTGGTNQPQHF.